This passage covers 3 T cell receptor beta chains from one sample sequenced in a study of shared clonotypes between healthy human individuals. It was CD45RO-negative cells, positively selected for CCR7, that made up naive CD8 cells, with terminally differentiated effector memory CD45RA+ cells excluded. Sequencing was performed with immunoSEQ multiplex PCR; in TCRdb, only in-frame clones are kept and a portion is missing. The sample consists of around 2.1 million clones, 93% of them appearing once. The sequenced sample consisted of naive CD8+ T cells from PBMCs. Receptors originate from a man in his late teens or twenties in good health. Some clones in this sample may be carry-over from other donors' samples.

The CDR3 coding sequence is TGCGCCAGCAGCTTGGCCCTAACGGGGATGAACACTGAAGCTTTCTTT. It specifies CASSLALTGMNTEAFF. This chain uses TRBV5-1 with TRBJ1-1; D gene unclear. The V gene's germline CDR1 is SGHRS and CDR2 YFSETQ. The V gene lost 0 bases and the J gene lost 0 bases, with 12 bases spanning the gap. CDR3 length equals 16 residues. Together with reference TRBV5-1 and TRBJ1-1, the CDR3 gives the full variable domain: KAGVTQTPRYLIKTRGQQVTLSCSPISGHRSVSWYQQTPGQGLQFLFEYFSETQRNKGNFPGRFSGRQFSNSRSEMNVSTLELGDSALYLCASSLALTGMNTEAFFGQGTRLTVV.

In DNA form, the CDR3 reads TGTGCCACCAGCGCCGGGACTAGCGGGGCGAACTACGAGCAGTACTTC. Translated: CATSAGTSGANYEQYF. The chain couples TRBV15 to TRBJ2-7, with 13 nucleotides matching TRBD2. The CDR3 contains 16 residues. The germline gives CDR1 LNHNV, CDR2 YYDKDF (reference sequence). V lost 5 bases to trimming and J lost 3 bases; unmatched junction nucleotides: 7.

The CDR3 is CASSQRGLAGGGGTGELFF. The CDR3 nucleotides are TGCGCCAGCAGCCAGAGAGGGCTAGCGGGAGGTGGTGGCACCGGGGAGCTGTTTTTT. V usage is TRBV4-1 and J usage is TRBJ2-2, with 11 bases matching TRBD2. Trimming removed 3 bases from V and 4 bases from J; junction bases left unmatched: 13. There are 19 residues in the CDR3. CDR1 is MGHRA and CDR2 is YSYEKL in the germline V gene.